This T cell receptor beta chain was identified during a study of OX40 agonist ivuxolimab in advanced cancers. Study-level information: As their treatment, patients were administered ivuxolimab, an agonistic anti-OX40 (CD134) antibody.

Some clones are missing from TCRdb's copy, which holds only in-frame ones; the method was immunoSEQ multiplex PCR. The sample lists around 18,000 clones; about nine tenths were seen once. To note about this clone: Its antigen is undetermined. The germline gene is not matched at one end of the junction; a read error may be the cause.

Study results and limitations: At 0.1 to 3.0 mg/kg and by week 6, CD4+ and CD8+ T cells in the blood had expanded clonally. Normalized expansion of T-cell clones was also low for some nonresponders.

The CDR3 totals 17 residues. CDR1 SQVTM and CDR2 ANQGSEA come from the germline V gene. The chain carries TRBV29-1 and TRBJ1-4; 7 bases agree with TRBD1. The source was CD4+ or CD8+ T cells sorted from blood, collected in a trial of the OX40 agonist ivuxolimab. This TCR was sampled from an adult with an advanced solid tumor such as melanoma, head and neck, liver or kidney cancer. Written as DNA, the CDR3 is TGCAGCATTGAAGGAGACAGGGAGAACCCAACTAATGAAAAACTGTTTTTT. It yields the protein CSIEGDRENPTNEKLFF.